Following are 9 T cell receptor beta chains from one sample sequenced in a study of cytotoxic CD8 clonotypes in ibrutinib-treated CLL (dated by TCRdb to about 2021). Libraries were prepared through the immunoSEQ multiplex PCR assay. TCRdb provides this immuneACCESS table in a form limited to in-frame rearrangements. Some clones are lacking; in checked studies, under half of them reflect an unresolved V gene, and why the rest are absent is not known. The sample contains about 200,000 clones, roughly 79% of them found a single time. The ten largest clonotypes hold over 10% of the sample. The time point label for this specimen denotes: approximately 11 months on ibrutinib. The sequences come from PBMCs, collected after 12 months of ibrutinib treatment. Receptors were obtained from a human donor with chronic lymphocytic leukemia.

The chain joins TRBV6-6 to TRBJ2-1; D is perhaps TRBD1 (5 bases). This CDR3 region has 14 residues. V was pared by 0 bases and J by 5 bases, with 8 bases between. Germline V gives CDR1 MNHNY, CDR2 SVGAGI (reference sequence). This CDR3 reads CASSYSGADNEQFF. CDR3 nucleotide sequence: TGTGCCAGCAGTTACTCTGGGGCGGACAATGAGCAGTTCTTC.

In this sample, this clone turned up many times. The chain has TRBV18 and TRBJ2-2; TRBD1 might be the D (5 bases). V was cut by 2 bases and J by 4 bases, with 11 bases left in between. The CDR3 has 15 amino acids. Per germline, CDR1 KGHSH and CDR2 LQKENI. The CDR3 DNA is TGTGCCAGCTCACCATCCAGGGAAGGCACCGGGGAGCTGTTTTTT. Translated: CASSPSREGTGELFF. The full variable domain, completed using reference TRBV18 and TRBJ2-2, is NAGVMQNPRHLVRRRGQEARLRCSPMKGHSHVYWYRQLPEEGLKFMVYLQKENIIDESGMPKERFSAEFPKEGPSILRIQQVVRGDSAAYFCASSPSREGTGELFFGEGSRLTVL.

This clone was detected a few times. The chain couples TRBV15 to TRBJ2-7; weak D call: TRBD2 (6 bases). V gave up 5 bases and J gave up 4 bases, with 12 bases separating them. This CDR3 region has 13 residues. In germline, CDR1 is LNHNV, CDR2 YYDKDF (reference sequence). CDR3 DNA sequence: TGTGCCACCAGCGCGCAACGGGGGTACGAGCAGTACTTC. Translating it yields CATSAQRGYEQYF.

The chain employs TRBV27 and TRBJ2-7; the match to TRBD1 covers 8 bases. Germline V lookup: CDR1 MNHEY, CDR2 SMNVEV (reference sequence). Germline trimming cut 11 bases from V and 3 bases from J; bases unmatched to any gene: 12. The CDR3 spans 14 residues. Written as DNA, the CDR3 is TGTGCCTGCCCACCACCCGGGACAGGCTACGAGCAGTACTTC. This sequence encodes CACPPPGTGYEQYF.

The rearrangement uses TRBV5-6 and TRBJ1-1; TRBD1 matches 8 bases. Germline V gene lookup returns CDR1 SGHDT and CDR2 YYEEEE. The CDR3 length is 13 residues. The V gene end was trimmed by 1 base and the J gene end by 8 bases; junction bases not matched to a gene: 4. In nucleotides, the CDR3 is TGTGCCAGCAGCTTGAGACAGGGGTTGGAAGCTTTCTTT. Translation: CASSLRQGLEAFF.

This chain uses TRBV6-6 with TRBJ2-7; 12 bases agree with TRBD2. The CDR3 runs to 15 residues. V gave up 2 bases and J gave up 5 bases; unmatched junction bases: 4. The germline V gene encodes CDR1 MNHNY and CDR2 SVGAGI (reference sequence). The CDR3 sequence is CASSYLTSGSHEQYF. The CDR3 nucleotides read TGTGCCAGCAGTTACCTGACTAGCGGGAGCCACGAGCAGTACTTC.

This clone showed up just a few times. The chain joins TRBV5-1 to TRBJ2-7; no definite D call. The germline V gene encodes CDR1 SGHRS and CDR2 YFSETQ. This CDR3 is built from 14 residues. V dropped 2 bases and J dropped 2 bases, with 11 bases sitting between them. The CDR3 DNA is TGCGCCAGCAGCTTCACGACCACCACCTACGAGCAGTACTTC. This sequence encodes CASSFTTTTYEQYF.

In nucleotides, the CDR3 is TGTGCCAGCGGACTAGGGGGGTCCTCCTACGAGCAGTACTTC. It yields the protein CASGLGGSSYEQYF. The J gene is TRBJ2-7, the V gene TRBV6-5, with a tentative D call TRBD2 (7 bases). The CDR3 has 14 residues. The germline CDR1 and CDR2 sequences are MNHEY and SVGAGI. The germline V and J ends were trimmed by 8 bases and 0 bases, with 14 bases remaining between them.

The CDR3 region is CASSLVASSSSYNEQFF. The CDR3 nucleotides read TGTGCCAGCAGCTTAGTGGCTAGCTCCTCCTCCTACAATGAGCAGTTCTTC. This chain links TRBV11-2 with TRBJ2-1; D may be TRBD2 (5 bases). Germline loops: CDR1 SGHAT, CDR2 FQNNGV. The CDR3 length is 17 residues. Trimming removed 1 base at V and 0 bases at J, with 13 bases between. The variable domain in full, with the rest retrieved from reference TRBV11-2 and TRBJ2-1, is EAGVAQSPRYKIIEKRQSVAFWCNPISGHATLYWYQQILGQGPKLLIQFQNNGVVDDSQLPKDRFSAERLKGVDSTLKIQPAKLEDSAVYLCASSLVASSSSYNEQFFGPGTRLTVL.